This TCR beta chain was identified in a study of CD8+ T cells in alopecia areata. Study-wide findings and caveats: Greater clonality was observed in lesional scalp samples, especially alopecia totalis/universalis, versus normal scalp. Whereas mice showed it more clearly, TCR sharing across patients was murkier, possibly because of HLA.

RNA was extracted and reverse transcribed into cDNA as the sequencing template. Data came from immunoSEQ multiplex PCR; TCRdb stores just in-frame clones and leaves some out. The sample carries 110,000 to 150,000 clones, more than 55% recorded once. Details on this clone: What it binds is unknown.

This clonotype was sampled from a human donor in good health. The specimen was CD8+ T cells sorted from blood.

CDR3: CASSVADGLEQYF. In nucleotides, the CDR3 is TGTGCCAGCAGCGTAGCTGACGGATTAGAGCAGTACTTC. The chain combines TRBV9 with TRBJ2-7; D uncertain. The germline V and J ends were trimmed by 0 bases and 7 bases, with 11 bases remaining between them. The CDR3 runs to 13 residues. The germline V gene has CDR1 SGDLS and CDR2 YYNGEE.